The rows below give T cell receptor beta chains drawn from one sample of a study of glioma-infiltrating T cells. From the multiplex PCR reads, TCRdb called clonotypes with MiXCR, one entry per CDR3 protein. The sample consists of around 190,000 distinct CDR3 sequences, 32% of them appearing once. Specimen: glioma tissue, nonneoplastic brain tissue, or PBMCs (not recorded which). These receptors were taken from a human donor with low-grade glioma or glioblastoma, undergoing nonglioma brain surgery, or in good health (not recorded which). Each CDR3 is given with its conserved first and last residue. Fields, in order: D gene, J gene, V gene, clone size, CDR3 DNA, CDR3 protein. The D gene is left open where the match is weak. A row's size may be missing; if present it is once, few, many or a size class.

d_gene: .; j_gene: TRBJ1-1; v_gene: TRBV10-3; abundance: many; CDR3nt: TGTGCCATCACCCCCGGGGAGGAGACTGAAGCTTTCTTT; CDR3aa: CAITPGEETEAFF
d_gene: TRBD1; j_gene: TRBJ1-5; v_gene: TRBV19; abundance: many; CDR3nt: TGTGCCAGTAGGGGGATACAGGGGGCGTTGGTGCGGAGTCAGCCCCAGCATTTT; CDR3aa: CASRGIQGALVRSQPQHF
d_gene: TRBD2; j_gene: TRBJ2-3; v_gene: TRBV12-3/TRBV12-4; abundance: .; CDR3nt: TGTGCCAGCAGCCGGACTAGCGGGAGAACAGATACTCATTATTTT; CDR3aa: CASSRTSGRTDTHYF
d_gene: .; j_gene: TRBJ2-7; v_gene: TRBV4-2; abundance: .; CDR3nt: TGTGCCAGCAGCAAGGACCCGACGAGGAGCTCCTACAATGAGCAGTACTTC; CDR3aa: CASSKDPTRSSYNEQYF
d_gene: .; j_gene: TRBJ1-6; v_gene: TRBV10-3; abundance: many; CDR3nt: TGTGCCATCAGTCGCGGGGCCAATTCACCCCTCCACTTT; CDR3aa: CAISRGANSPLHF
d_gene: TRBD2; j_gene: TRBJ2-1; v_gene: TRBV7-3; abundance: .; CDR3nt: TGTGCCAGCAGCTTTTCGGGAGGGCCTGATGAGCAGTTCTTC; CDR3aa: CASSFSGGPDEQFF
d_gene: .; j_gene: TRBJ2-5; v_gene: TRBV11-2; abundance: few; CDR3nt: TGTGCCAGCAGCCCCGGACCGAGTCTAGAGACCCAGTACTTC; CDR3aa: CASSPGPSLETQYF
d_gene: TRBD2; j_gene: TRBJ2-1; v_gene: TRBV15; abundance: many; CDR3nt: TGTGCCACCAGCAGAGATTGGAGCCGGACTAGCGGAGCTGATGGGTCCTACAATGAGCAGTTCTTC; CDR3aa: CATSRDWSRTSGADGSYNEQFF
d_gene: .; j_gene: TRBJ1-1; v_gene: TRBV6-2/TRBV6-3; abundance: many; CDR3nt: TGTGCCAGCAGTTACTCCTCAGGGTTGACTGAAGCTTTCTTT; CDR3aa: CASSYSSGLTEAFF
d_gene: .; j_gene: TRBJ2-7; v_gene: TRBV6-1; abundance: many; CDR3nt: TGTGCCAGTGTGGACACTTCCTACGAGCAGTACTTC; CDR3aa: CASVDTSYEQYF
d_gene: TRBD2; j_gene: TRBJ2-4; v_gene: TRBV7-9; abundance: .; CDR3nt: TGTGCCAGCAGCTTAACAACTAGCGGGAGAGTAAACATTCAGTACTTC; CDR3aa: CASSLTTSGRVNIQYF
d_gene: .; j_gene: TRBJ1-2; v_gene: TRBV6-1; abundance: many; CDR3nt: TGTGCCAGCAGTTCCCGGGACACGTCTCGATATGGCTACACCTTC; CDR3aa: CASSSRDTSRYGYTF
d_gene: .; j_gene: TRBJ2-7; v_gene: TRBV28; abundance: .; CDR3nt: TGTGCCAGCAGTTTTGTAGACGAGCAGTACTTC; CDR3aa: CASSFVDEQYF
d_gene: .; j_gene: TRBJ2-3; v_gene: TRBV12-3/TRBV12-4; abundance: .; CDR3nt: TGTGCCAGCAGTTTAGCGGTAGGGACAGATACGCAGTATTTT; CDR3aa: CASSLAVGTDTQYF
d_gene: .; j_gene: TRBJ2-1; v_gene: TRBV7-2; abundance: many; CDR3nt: TGTGCCAGCGGACTCGATGAGCAGTTCTTC; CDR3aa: CASGLDEQFF
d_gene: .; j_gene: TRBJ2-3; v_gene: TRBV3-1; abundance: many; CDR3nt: TGTGCCAGCAGCCCAGAGATTATCTACGATACGCAGTATTTT; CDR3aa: CASSPEIIYDTQYF
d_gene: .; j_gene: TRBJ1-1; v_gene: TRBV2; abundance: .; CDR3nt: TGTGCCAGCTCAAAGGGGAATACGAACACTGAAGCTTTCTTT; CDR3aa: CASSKGNTNTEAFF
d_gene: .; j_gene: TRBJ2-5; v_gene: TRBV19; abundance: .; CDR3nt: TGTGCCAGTAGTATGGGGGTGACACCTGAGTCGGGGACCCAGTACTTC; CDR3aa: CASSMGVTPESGTQYF
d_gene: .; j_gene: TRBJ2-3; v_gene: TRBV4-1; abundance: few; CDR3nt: TGCGCCAGCAGCAAACTAAGAACCGGGACTGGGGGGACAGATACGCAGTATTTT; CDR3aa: CASSKLRTGTGGTDTQYF
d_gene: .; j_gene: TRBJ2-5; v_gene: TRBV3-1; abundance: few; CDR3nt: TGTGCCAGCAGCCAAGCTGCTCGCCAGGGGGGTTTGCAAGAGACCCAGTACTTC; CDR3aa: CASSQAARQGGLQETQYF
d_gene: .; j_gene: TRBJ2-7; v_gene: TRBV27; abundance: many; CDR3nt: TGTGCCAGCAGTTTTTCGAGTGAGTTGAGATACGAGCAGTACTTC; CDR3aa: CASSFSSELRYEQYF
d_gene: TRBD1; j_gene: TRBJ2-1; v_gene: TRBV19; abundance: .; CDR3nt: TGTGCCAGTAATATTAACCCGACAGGGACTGAGCAGTTCTTC; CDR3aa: CASNINPTGTEQFF
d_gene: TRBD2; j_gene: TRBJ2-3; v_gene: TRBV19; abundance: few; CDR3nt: TGTGCCAGTAGTTCCCCCCCAAGCGGGAGAAGGGATACGCAGTATTTT; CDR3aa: CASSSPPSGRRDTQYF
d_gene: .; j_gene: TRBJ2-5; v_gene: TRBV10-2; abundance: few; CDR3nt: TGCGCCAGCAGTACCCGGTCGCAAGAGACCCAGTACTTC; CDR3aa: CASSTRSQETQYF
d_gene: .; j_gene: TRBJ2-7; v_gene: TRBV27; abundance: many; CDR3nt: TGTGCCAGCAGTTCGCATTCCTACGAGCAGTACTTC; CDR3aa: CASSSHSYEQYF
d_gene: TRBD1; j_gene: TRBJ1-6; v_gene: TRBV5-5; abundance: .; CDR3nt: TGTGCCAGCAGCTTGACCCCCGGGACAGGGAATGTTGCACCCCTCCACTTT; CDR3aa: CASSLTPGTGNVAPLHF
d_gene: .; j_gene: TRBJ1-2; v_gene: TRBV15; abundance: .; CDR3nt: TGTGCCACCAGCAGGCCTTCACAAGGGGATGGCTACACCTTC; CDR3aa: CATSRPSQGDGYTF
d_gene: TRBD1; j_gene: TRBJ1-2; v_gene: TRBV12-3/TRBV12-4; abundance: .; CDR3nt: TGTGCCAGCAGTTCACGGGGGACAGGTGGTGGCGACACCTTC; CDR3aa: CASSSRGTGGGDTF
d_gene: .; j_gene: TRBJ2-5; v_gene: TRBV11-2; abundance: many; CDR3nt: TGTGCCAGCAGCCGACAGACAGGAACCGCCCAAGAGACCCAGTACTTC; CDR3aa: CASSRQTGTAQETQYF
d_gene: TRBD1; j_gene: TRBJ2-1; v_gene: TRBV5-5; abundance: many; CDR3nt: TGTGCCAGCAGCTTTGGACAGGGCAACAATGAGCAGTTCTTC; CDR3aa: CASSFGQGNNEQFF
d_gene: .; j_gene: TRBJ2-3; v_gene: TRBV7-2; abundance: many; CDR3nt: TGTGCCAGCAGCCCGGCCCGCCGGGGTGATACGCAGTATTTT; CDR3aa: CASSPARRGDTQYF
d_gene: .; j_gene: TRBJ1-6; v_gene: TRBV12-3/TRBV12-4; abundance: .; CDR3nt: TGTGCCAGCAGTTTCTCCCCCACCAGTGGAGGGGCCCTCCACTTT; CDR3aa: CASSFSPTSGGALHF
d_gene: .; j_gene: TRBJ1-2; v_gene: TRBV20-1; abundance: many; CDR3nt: TGCAGTGCAATAGCCGACAGTAACTATGGCTACACCTTC; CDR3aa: CSAIADSNYGYTF
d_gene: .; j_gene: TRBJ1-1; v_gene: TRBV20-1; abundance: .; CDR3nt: TGCAGTGCCGGAGATCAAGCAGCCCCTGAAGCTTTCTTT; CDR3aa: CSAGDQAAPEAFF
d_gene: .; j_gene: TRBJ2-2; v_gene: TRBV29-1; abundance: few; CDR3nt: TGCAGCGCACGGAATGGTGGCGGGGAGCTGTTTTTT; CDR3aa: CSARNGGGELFF
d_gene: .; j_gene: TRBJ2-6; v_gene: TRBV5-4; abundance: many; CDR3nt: TGTGCCAGCAGCCCCGCCGGCTCTGGGGCCAACGTCCTGACTTTC; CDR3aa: CASSPAGSGANVLTF
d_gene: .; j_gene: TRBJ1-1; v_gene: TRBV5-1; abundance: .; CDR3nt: TGCGCCAGCCACCGAAACATGCTGACTGAAGCTTTCTTT; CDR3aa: CASHRNMLTEAFF